This paragraph reports one T cell receptor (beta chain). Reverse transcription of about 0.45 to 1 ug RNA was performed with random hexamers. TCRdb reprocessed the immunoSEQ multiplex PCR reads via MiXCR and lists one record per CDR3 protein. This table holds fewer than 80,000 distinct CDR3 sequences, 90% to 95% found once. The data derive from a study of CD8 T cells in Susac syndrome. Losses at the gene ends were 3 bases for V and 5 bases for J; bases not matched to a gene: 16. CDR1 is SGHRS, CDR2 YFSETQ, per germline. The CDR3 totals 17 residues. The sequence came from a human donor with multiple sclerosis. The genes are TRBV5-1 and TRBJ2-5; 7 nucleotides align to TRBD2. The sequenced sample was CD8+ T cells from PBMCs. CDR3 DNA sequence: TGCGCCAGCAGCTCCGAGGGGAGGGGAACTGGCCGGGAGACCCAGTACTTC. Translating gives CASSSEGRGTGRETQYF. The full variable domain, rest sourced from reference TRBV5-1 and TRBJ2-5, is KAGVTQTPRYLIKTRGQQVTLSCSPISGHRSVSWYQQTPGQGLQFLFEYFSETQRNKGNFPGRFSGRQFSNSRSEMNVSTLELGDSALYLCASSSEGRGTGRETQYFGPGTRLLVL.